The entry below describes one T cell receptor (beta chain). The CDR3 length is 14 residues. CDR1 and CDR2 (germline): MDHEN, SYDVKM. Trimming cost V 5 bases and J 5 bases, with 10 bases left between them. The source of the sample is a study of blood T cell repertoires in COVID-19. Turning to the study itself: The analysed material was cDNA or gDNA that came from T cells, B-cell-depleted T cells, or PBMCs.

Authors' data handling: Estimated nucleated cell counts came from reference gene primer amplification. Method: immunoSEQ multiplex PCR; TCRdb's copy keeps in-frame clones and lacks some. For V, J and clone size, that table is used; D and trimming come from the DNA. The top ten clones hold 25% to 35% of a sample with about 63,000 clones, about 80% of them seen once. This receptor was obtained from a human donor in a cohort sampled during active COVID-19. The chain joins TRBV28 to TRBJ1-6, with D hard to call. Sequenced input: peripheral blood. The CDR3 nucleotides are TGTGCCAGCAGTCCTCCGACTGATAATTCACCCCTCCACTTT. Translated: CASSPPTDNSPLHF.